This passage covers 26 T cell receptor beta chains from one sample sequenced in a study of beta chain features in type 1 diabetes. Study results and caveats: TCRB CDR3s from Type 1 diabetes patients were moderately but significantly shorter in all four CD4+ subsets.

The antigens these receptors bind are not known. The investigators reverse transcribed all of the isolated RNA, so they sequenced expressed TCRB transcripts. TCRdb keeps only in-frame clones here, not all; method: immunoSEQ multiplex PCR. The sample carries approximately 160,000 clones, 10% to 13% recorded once. Sequences were obtained from central memory CD4+ T cells from blood. These TCRs come from a man under 40 with type 1 diabetes.

This clone has a handful of counts. The chain has TRBV9 and TRBJ2-5, with 14 bases aligning to TRBD2. The CDR3 spans 16 residues. With 3 bases clipped from V and 5 bases from J, the junction kept 6 bases outside the gene matches. Germline V gene sequence: CDR1 SGDLS, CDR2 YYNGEE. CDR3 in amino acids: CASSAGGLAGVETQYF. The CDR3 DNA is TGTGCCAGCAGCGCGGGGGGACTAGCGGGAGTGGAGACCCAGTACTTC.

The sample holds many counts of this clone. The rearrangement joins TRBV19 to TRBJ2-1, with TRBD2 identical over 11 bases. The CDR3 contains 16 residues. In germline, CDR1 is LNHDA, CDR2 SQIVND (reference sequence). V was pared by 5 bases and J by 8 bases, with 11 bases of the junction left unmatched. The CDR3 sequence is CASSLESSGRAHEQFF. The CDR3 DNA sequence: TGTGCCAGTAGTTTGGAAAGTAGCGGGAGGGCCCATGAGCAGTTCTTC.

The V and J genes are TRBV4-1 and TRBJ2-7; the D gene is possibly TRBD2 (5 bases). In germline, CDR1 is MGHRA, CDR2 YSYEKL. Trimming left V 4 bases short and J 6 bases short, with 16 bases between. This CDR3 is 14 amino acids long. The CDR3 coding sequence is TGCGCCAGCAGCCTCCGACCCCTACTAGGCGAGCAGTACTTC. Translation gives CASSLRPLLGEQYF.

This clone was detected only a few times. The chain joins TRBV5-6 to TRBJ2-7, with 10 bases lining up with TRBD1. J was trimmed by 0 bases and V by 1 base; bases with no gene match: 4. The CDR3 extends over 16 amino acids. Germline V gene sequence: CDR1 SGHDT, CDR2 YYEEEE. The chain's CDR3 is CASSLFGTGASYEQYF. The CDR3 DNA follows: TGTGCCAGCAGCTTGTTTGGGACAGGGGCCTCCTACGAGCAGTACTTC.

The rearrangement joins TRBV18 to TRBJ1-1, with D possibly matching TRBD1 (6 bases). The CDR3 is 16 amino acids. V was cut by 4 bases and J by 10 bases, with 25 bases left in between. The germline CDR1 and CDR2 sequences are KGHSH and LQKENI. Written as DNA, the CDR3 is TGTGCCAGCTCACGACAGGACGGCTTCAGTGTTATGGGAGCTTTCTTT. Amino acids: CASSRQDGFSVMGAFF.

Only a few counts were recorded for this clone. The gene calls are TRBV18 and TRBJ1-4; the D gene is possibly TRBD1 (5 bases). V shed 2 bases and J shed 3 bases, with 10 bases lying between them. The CDR3 consists of 15 residues. Germline CDR1 KGHSH, CDR2 LQKENI. The CDR3 nucleotides read TGTGCCAGCTCACCATTAGGGGCGGCTAATGAAAAACTGTTTTTT. Protein product: CASSPLGAANEKLFF. Full variable domain (remainder filled in from reference TRBV18 and TRBJ1-4): NAGVMQNPRHLVRRRGQEARLRCSPMKGHSHVYWYRQLPEEGLKFMVYLQKENIIDESGMPKERFSAEFPKEGPSILRIQQVVRGDSAAYFCASSPLGAANEKLFFGSGTQLSVL.

This clone turned up a few times. In DNA, the CDR3 is TGCAGCGCCCTTCCTAGCGGGAGGTCCTACGAGCAGTACTTC. This sequence encodes CSALPSGRSYEQYF. V is TRBV29-1 and J is TRBJ2-7; TRBD2 agrees at 11 bases. This CDR3 spans 14 amino acids. After removal of 7 bases from V and 1 base from J, the junction contained 6 bases not matched to a gene. Germline V gives CDR1 SQVTM, CDR2 ANQGSEA.

The V gene is TRBV9, the J gene TRBJ2-1, with 7 bases that match TRBD1. This CDR3 spans 16 amino acids. Per the germline V gene, CDR1 is SGDLS and CDR2 is YYNGEE. Trimming removed 0 bases from V and 9 bases from J; junction bases left unmatched: 12. CDR3 coding DNA: TGTGCCAGCAGCGTAGTAGGCGAGGTACAGGGGCGTGAGCAGTTCTTC. Protein sequence: CASSVVGEVQGREQFF.

The rearrangement joins TRBV11-3 to TRBJ2-3, with 12 bases fitting TRBD2. V lost 5 bases to trimming and J lost 3 bases; unmatched junction nucleotides: 6. CDR3 size: 16 residues. The germline V gene encodes CDR1 SGHNT and CDR2 YENEEA. The CDR3 loop is CASSHRLAGVTDTQYF. The CDR3 DNA reads as TGTGCCAGCAGCCACCGACTAGCGGGGGTGACAGATACGCAGTATTTT.

The chain recombines TRBV6-5 with TRBJ1-5; unclear D gene. CDR1 and CDR2 (germline): MNHEY, SVGAGI. The germline V and J ends were trimmed by 6 bases and 7 bases, with 10 bases remaining between them. The CDR3 totals 12 residues. CDR3 loop: CASSTGGQPQHF. CDR3 DNA: TGTGCCAGCAGCACGGGCGGGCAGCCCCAGCATTTT.

This clone showed up just a few times. The chain couples TRBV7-3 to TRBJ2-2, with TRBD2 matching over 11 bases. V dropped 8 bases and J dropped 6; count of bases not matched to a gene: 2. The CDR3 loop spans 13 amino acids. Germline V lookup: CDR1 SGHTA, CDR2 FQGTGA. The CDR3 region is CASASGRSGELFF. Here the CDR3 DNA reads TGTGCCAGCGCTAGCGGGAGGTCCGGGGAGCTGTTTTTT.

The chain joins TRBV10-2 to TRBJ2-1; D is perhaps TRBD2 (6 bases). This CDR3 is built from 14 residues. Germline V gene lookup returns CDR1 WSHSY and CDR2 SAAADI. V gave up 3 bases and J gave up 5 bases, with 11 bases separating them. The CDR3 protein is CASSDTSQNNEQFF. For the CDR3, the DNA is TGCGCCAGCAGTGATACTAGCCAGAACAATGAGCAGTTCTTC.

V is TRBV5-4 and J is TRBJ1-2, with D unclear. V lost 3 bases and J 6 bases, leaving 15 bases between the germline ends. Germline CDR1 and CDR2: SGHNT and YYREEE (reference sequence). This CDR3 has 14 residues. The CDR3 reads CASSSLSQENGYTF. For the CDR3, the DNA is TGTGCCAGCAGCTCCCTTTCGCAGGAAAATGGCTACACCTTC.

This clone showed up just once. DNA for the CDR3: TGTGCCAGTAGAGTCGACAGGGGGAGCAATCAGCCCCAGCATTTT. This translates into CASRVDRGSNQPQHF. The V call is TRBV19, the J call TRBJ1-5, with 9 bases identical to TRBD1. CDR3 length: 15 amino acids. In germline, CDR1 is LNHDA, CDR2 SQIVND (reference sequence). Germline trimming cut 6 bases from V and 1 base from J; bases unmatched to any gene: 4.

This clone has more than one count but fewer than ten. The V call is TRBV5-1, the J call TRBJ1-2, with TRBD1 matching over 7 bases. Trimming removed 1 base from V and 4 bases from J; junction bases left unmatched: 7. There are 15 residues in the CDR3. CDR1 and CDR2 (germline): SGHRS, YFSETQ. Here the CDR3 DNA reads TGCGCCAGCAGCTTGTCACAGGGGTTTTCCTATGGCTACACCTTC. Translated: CASSLSQGFSYGYTF.

This clone has a handful of counts. The chain couples TRBV10-3 to TRBJ2-2, with D unclear. Germline V CDR1 and CDR2: ENHRY, SYGVKD. Deletions cut 7 bases from V and 0 bases from J, with 6 bases between. The CDR3 spans 13 residues. The CDR3 here is CAIKQTNTGELFF. The CDR3 DNA follows: TGTGCCATCAAACAAACGAACACCGGGGAGCTGTTTTTT.

The chain's CDR3 is CASGGVGETQYF. The CDR3 DNA is TGTGCCAGTGGGGGCGTAGGAGAGACCCAGTACTTC. The chain joins TRBV19 to TRBJ2-5; D possibly corresponds to TRBD1 (6 bases). This CDR3 has 12 amino acids. Trimming left V 8 bases short and J 4 bases short, with 11 bases between. Germline loops: CDR1 LNHDA, CDR2 SQIVND (reference sequence).

This clone has a handful of counts. The gene calls are TRBV29-1 and TRBJ1-5; 9 nucleotides line up with TRBD1. Looked up from germline, CDR1 is SQVTM and CDR2 is ANQGSEA. With 6 bases clipped from V and 1 base from J, the junction kept 10 bases outside the gene matches. The CDR3 is 16 residues long. The CDR3 spells CSVALGQGKSNQPQHF. CDR3 sequence (DNA): TGCAGCGTCGCCCTAGGACAGGGGAAGAGCAATCAGCCCCAGCATTTT.

This clone was recorded a few times. The V and J genes are TRBV28 and TRBJ2-7, with no clear D. CDR1 is MDHEN and CDR2 is SYDVKM in the germline V gene. CDR3 length equals 12 residues. Trimming removed 2 bases at V and 6 bases at J, with 8 bases between. CDR3 nucleotides: TGTGCCAGCAGTTTACTTCGCGGCGAGCAGTACTTC. This codes for CASSLLRGEQYF.

This clone has more than one count but fewer than ten. The V gene is TRBV7-9, the J gene TRBJ1-1; 8 nucleotides agree with TRBD1. V shed 3 bases, J shed 1 base, and the junction held 7 bases outside the gene matches. This CDR3 is 16 amino acids long. The germline V gene has CDR1 SEHNR and CDR2 FQNEAQ (reference sequence). The CDR3 DNA reads TGTGCCAGCAGCTTGCTCAGGGGGCTGGGGAACACTGAAGCTTTCTTT. Translating gives CASSLLRGLGNTEAFF.

The chain combines TRBV7-9 with TRBJ2-7; no definite D call. CDR3 length: 12 amino acids. CDR1 is SEHNR and CDR2 is FQNEAQ in the germline V gene (reference sequence). The ends were cut back, 3 bases at V and 6 bases at J, with 9 bases in the middle. The CDR3: CASSLQRGEQYF. The CDR3 bases are TGTGCCAGCAGCTTGCAGAGAGGCGAGCAGTACTTC.

This chain links TRBV9 with TRBJ2-5, with 9 bases identical to TRBD2. The germline gives CDR1 SGDLS, CDR2 YYNGEE. V shed 2 bases, J shed 5 bases, and the junction held 10 bases outside the gene matches. The CDR3 runs to 16 residues. Written as DNA, the CDR3 is TGTGCCAGCAGCGTCGCTAGCGGGATGGGTCTTGAGACCCAGTACTTC. This gives the protein CASSVASGMGLETQYF.

In the case of this clone: Distinct nucleotide sequences in the sample also encode this CDR3. This CDR3 is CASSVGSGTDTQYF. CDR3 nucleotide sequence: TGTGCCAGCAGCGTAGGGAGTGGCACAGATACGCAGTATTTT. This sequence joins TRBV9 and TRBJ2-3; the D is unclear. The CDR3 is 14 residues long. From germline, CDR1 is SGDLS and CDR2 YYNGEE. The V end was cut by 0 bases, the J end by 1 base, with 6 bases between.

This clone was picked up a small number of times. The J gene is TRBJ1-4, the V gene TRBV5-4, with 7 bases aligning to TRBD1. The trim removed 0 bases at V and 3 bases at J, leaving 5 bases unmatched. Germline CDR1 SGHNT, CDR2 YYREEE (reference sequence). The CDR3 spans 16 residues. For the CDR3, the DNA is TGTGCCAGCAGCTTGGCCCCGGGACAGCCTAATGAAAAACTGTTTTTT. The encoded protein is CASSLAPGQPNEKLFF.

J is TRBJ2-4 and V is TRBV28, with TRBD1 matching 12 bases. In germline, CDR1 is MDHEN, CDR2 SYDVKM. V shed 5 bases, J shed 3 bases, and the junction held 11 bases outside the gene matches. The CDR3 sequence is 18 residues long. DNA of the CDR3: TGTGCCAGCAGTCCAACCGGGACAGGGGGCCGTAACAAAAACATTCAGTACTTC. It is translated as CASSPTGTGGRNKNIQYF.

This clone was seen more than once but under ten times. The chain uses TRBV18 and TRBJ1-1; no firm D call. V lost 3 bases, J lost 2 bases, and 16 bases lay in between. This CDR3 spans 16 amino acids. Germline V CDR1 and CDR2: KGHSH, LQKENI. For the CDR3, the DNA is TGTGCCAGCTCACCTCCGTCGCGGCGCCGCAACACTGAAGCTTTCTTT. Its translation: CASSPPSRRRNTEAFF.